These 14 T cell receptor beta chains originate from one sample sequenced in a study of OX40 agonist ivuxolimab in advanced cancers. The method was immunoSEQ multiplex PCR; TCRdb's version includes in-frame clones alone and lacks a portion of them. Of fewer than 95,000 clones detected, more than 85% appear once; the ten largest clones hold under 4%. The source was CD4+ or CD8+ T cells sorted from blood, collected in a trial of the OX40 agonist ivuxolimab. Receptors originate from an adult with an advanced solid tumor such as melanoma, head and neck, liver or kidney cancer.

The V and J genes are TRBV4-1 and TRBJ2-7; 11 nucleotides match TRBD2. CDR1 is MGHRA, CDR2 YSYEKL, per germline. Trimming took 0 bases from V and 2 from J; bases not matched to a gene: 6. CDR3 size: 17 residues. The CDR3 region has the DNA TGCGCCAGCAGCCAAGACCGGGGGACTAGCGGTACCTACGAGCAGTACTTC. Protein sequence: CASSQDRGTSGTYEQYF.

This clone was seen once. DNA of the CDR3: TGCGCCAGCGAGCGGGGCCCAAACACCGGGGAGCTGTTTTTT. This gives the protein CASERGPNTGELFF. This chain joins TRBV10-2 and TRBJ2-2; 7 nucleotides line up with TRBD2. Germline CDR1 reads WSHSY; CDR2 reads SAAADI. The length of the CDR3 is 14 residues. Trimming cost V 8 bases and J 2 bases; bases outside gene matches: 5.

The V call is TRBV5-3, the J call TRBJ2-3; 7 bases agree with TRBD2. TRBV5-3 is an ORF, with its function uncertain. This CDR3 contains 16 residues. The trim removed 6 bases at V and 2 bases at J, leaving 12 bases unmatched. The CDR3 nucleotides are TGTGCCAGAACCCTTTTCGGGGGGATTGCCACAGATACGCAGTATTTT. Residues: CARTLFGGIATDTQYF.

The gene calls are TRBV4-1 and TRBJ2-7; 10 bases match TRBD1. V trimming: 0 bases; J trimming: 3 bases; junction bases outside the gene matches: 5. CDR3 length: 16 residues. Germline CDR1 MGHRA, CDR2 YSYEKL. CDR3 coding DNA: TGCGCCAGCAGCCAAGATCGAGGGACAGGGGTCTACGAGCAGTACTTC. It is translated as CASSQDRGTGVYEQYF.

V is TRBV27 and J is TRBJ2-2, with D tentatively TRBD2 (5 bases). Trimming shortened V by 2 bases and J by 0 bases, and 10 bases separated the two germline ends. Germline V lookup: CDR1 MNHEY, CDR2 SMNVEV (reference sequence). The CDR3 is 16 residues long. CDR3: CASSLRPAANTGELFF. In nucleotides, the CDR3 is TGTGCCAGCAGTTTACGGCCAGCGGCGAACACCGGGGAGCTGTTTTTT.

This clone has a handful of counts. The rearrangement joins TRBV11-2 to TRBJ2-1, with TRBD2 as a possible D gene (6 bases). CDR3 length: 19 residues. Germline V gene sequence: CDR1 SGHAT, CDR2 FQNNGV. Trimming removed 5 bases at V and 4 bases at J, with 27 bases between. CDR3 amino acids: CASSLRDFRATRLYNEQFF. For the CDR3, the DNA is TGTGCCAGCAGCCTCCGGGACTTCCGGGCTACACGTTTGTACAATGAGCAGTTCTTC.

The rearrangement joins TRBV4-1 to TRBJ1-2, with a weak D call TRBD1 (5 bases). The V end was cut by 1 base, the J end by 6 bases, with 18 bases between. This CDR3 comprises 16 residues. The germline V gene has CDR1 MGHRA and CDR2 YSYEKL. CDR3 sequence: CASSQGSRQYSHGYTF. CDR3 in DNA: TGCGCCAGCAGCCAAGGTTCCCGACAGTACTCGCATGGCTACACCTTC.

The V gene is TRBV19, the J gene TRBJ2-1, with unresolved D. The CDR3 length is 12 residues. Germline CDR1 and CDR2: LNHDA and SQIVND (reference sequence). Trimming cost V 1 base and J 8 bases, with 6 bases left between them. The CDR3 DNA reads TGTGCCAGTAGTATAGCCGGACATGAGCAGTTCTTC. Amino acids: CASSIAGHEQFF.

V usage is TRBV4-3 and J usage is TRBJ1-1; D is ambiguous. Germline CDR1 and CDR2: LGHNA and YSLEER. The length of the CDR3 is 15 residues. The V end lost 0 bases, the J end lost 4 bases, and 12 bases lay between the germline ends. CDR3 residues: CASSQDEGGGTEAFF. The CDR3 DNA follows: TGCGCCAGCAGCCAAGATGAGGGTGGAGGCACTGAAGCTTTCTTT.

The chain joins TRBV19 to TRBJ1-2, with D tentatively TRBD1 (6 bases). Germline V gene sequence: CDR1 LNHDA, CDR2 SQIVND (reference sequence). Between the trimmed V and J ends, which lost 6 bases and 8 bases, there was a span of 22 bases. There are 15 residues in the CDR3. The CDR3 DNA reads TGTGCCAGTAGGGCATCTCAGGGGAATCAGGAAGGCTACACCTTC. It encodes CASRASQGNQEGYTF.

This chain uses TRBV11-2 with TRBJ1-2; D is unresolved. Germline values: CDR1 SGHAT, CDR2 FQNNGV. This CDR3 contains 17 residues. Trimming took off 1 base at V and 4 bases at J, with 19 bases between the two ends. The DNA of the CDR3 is TGTGCCAGCAGCTTAGTCCCGCAGGTGGGGTACCCCTATGGCTACACCTTC. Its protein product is CASSLVPQVGYPYGYTF.

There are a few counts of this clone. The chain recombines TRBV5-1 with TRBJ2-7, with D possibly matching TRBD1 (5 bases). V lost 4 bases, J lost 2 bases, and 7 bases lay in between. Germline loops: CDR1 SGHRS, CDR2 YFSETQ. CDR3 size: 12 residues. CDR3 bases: TGCGCCAGCAGCCCAGGGACCTACGAGCAGTACTTC. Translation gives CASSPGTYEQYF.

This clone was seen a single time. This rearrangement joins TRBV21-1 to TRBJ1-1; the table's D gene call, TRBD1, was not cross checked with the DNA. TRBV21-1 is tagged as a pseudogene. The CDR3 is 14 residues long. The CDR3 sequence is CASSPWGLNTEAFF. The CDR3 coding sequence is TGTGCCAGCAGCCCCTGGGGGCTGAACACTGAAGCTTTCTTT.

The CDR3, as DNA: TGTGCCAGCAGTTACTCGATAGCGGCAGCCGAATACGAGCAGTACTTC. Its protein is CASSYSIAAAEYEQYF. The gene calls are TRBV6-5 and TRBJ2-7; D perhaps matches TRBD2 (6 bases). Germline loops: CDR1 MNHEY, CDR2 SVGAGI. The CDR3 spans 16 residues. V dropped 0 bases and J dropped 4 bases, with 16 bases sitting between them.